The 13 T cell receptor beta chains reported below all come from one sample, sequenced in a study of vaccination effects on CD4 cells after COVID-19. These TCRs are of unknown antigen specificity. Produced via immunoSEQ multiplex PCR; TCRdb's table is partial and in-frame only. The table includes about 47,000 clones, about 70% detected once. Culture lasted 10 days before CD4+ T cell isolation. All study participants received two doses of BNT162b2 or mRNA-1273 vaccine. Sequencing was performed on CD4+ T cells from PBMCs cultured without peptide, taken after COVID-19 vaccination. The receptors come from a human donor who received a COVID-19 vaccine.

The CDR3 here is CASSEAWAGSYEQYF. CDR3 DNA sequence: TGTGCCAGCAGTGAAGCTTGGGCGGGGTCCTACGAGCAGTACTTC. The V and J genes are TRBV25-1 and TRBJ2-7; D perhaps matches TRBD2 (6 bases). The germline gives CDR1 MGHDK, CDR2 SYGVNS. Between the trimmed V and J ends, which lost 2 bases and 1 base, there was a span of 12 bases. The CDR3 is 15 residues long.

The CDR3 spells CASSFIDGTSGRYSSYNEQFF. CDR3 nucleotide sequence: TGTGCCAGCAGCTTCATAGATGGGACTAGCGGGAGGTACAGCTCCTACAATGAGCAGTTCTTC. The J gene is TRBJ2-1, the V gene TRBV7-6; the match to TRBD2 covers 15 bases. CDR1 SGHVS and CDR2 FNYEAQ come from the germline V gene. The CDR3 has 21 residues. Unmatched junction bases numbered 12, after V lost 3 bases and J lost 0 bases.

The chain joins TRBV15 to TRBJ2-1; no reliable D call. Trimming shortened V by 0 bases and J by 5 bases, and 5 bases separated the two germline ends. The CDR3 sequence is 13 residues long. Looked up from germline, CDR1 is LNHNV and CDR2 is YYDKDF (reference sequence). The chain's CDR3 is CATSRDQNNEQFF. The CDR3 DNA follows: TGTGCCACCAGCAGAGATCAAAACAATGAGCAGTTCTTC.

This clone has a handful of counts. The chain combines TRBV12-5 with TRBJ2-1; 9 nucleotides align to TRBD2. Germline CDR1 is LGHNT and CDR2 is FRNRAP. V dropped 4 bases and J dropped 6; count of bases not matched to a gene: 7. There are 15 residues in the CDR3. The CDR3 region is CASGSVSSGINEQFF. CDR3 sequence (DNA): TGTGCTAGTGGTTCAGTCTCTAGCGGGATCAATGAGCAGTTCTTC.

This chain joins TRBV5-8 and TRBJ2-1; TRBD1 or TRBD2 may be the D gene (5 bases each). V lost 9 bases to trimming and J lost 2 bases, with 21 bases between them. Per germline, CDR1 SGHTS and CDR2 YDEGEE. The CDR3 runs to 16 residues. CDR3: CATSRSRGRAYNEQFF. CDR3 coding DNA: TGTGCCACCAGTCGTTCACGGGGACGGGCCTACAATGAGCAGTTCTTC.

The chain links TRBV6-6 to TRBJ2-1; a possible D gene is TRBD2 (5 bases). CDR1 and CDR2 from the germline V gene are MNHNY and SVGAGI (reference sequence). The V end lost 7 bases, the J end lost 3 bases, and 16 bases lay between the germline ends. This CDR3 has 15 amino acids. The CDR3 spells CASTNPGSLYNEQFF. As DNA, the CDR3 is TGTGCCAGCACCAATCCGGGATCACTCTACAATGAGCAGTTCTTC.

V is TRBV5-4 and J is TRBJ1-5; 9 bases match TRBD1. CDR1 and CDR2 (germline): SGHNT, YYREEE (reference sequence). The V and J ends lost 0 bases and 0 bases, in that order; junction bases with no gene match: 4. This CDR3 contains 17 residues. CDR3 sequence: CASSLGDRANSNQPQHF. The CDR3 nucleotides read TGTGCCAGCAGCTTGGGGGACAGGGCGAATAGCAATCAGCCCCAGCATTTT.

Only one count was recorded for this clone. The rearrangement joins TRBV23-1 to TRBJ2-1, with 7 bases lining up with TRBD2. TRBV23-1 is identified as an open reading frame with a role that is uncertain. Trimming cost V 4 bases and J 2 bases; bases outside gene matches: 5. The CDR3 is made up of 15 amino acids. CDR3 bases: TGCGCCAGCAGTCGGGCGGGAGAGGCCTACAATGAGCAGTTCTTC. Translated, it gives CASSRAGEAYNEQFF.

CDR3 DNA sequence: TGTGCCAGCAGCCAGGGGGCAGGAAATCAGCCCCAGCATTTT. Its translation: CASSQGAGNQPQHF. V gene TRBV3-1 (or the pseudogene TRBV3-2) combines with J gene TRBJ1-5; D is perhaps TRBD1 (6 bases). The CDR3 is 14 amino acids. Between the trimmed V and J ends, which lost 3 bases and 4 bases, there was a span of 10 bases. Germline V gene data show CDR1 as LGHDT and CDR2 as YNNKEL (reference sequence).

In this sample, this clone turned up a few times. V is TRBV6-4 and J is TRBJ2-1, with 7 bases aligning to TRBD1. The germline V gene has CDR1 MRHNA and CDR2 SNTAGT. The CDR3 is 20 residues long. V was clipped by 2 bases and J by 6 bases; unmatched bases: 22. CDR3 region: CASSDTPTDREGAMGNEQFF. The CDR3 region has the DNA TGTGCCAGCAGTGACACCCCAACCGACAGAGAGGGGGCCATGGGCAATGAGCAGTTCTTC.

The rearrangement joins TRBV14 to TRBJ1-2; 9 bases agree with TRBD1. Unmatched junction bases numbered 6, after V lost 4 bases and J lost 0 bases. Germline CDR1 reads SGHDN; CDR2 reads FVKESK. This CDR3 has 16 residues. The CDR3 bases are TGTGCCAGCAGCCGAGGGACAGGGCTATCTAACTATGGCTACACCTTC. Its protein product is CASSRGTGLSNYGYTF.

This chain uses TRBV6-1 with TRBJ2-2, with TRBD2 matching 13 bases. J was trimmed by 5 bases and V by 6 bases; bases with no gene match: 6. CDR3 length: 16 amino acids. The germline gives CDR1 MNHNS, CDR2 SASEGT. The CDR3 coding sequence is TGTGCCAGCAGGGAACTAGCGGGAGGGGGGACCGGGGAGCTGTTTTTT. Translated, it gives CASRELAGGGTGELFF.

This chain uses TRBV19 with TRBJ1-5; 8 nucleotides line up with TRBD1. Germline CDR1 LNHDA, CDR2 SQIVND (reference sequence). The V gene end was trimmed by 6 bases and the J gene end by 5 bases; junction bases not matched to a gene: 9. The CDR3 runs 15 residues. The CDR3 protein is CASRLDRVGDQPQHF. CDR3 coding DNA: TGTGCCAGTAGATTGGACAGGGTGGGCGATCAGCCCCAGCATTTT.